This paragraph covers one T cell receptor beta chain sequence. Its recognized antigen is unknown. No qualities accompany the bases; no much larger clone lies one base away. This specimen comes from a study of control samples from healthy donors and cancer patients (dated by TCRdb to between 2020 and 2021). Reading from cysteine to phenylalanine, the CDR3 counts 18 amino acids. The read is trimmed to its CDR3 DNA, 54 bases read in frame from base 1. V is trimmed back by 0 bases and J by 3 bases, and the junction contains 13 bases that no gene match accounts for. Sequences SGHTA (CDR1) and FQGNSA (CDR2) are obtained from the germline V gene. The method behind the library was the immunoSEQ multiplex PCR assay. TCRdb carries this immuneACCESS record with in-frame sequences only. Its versions omit some clonotypes, under half of them owing to an unresolved V gene in the studies checked, with the rest unexplained. Counted in this sample were tens of thousands of clones; approximately 93% of them appeared once. The top ten clones comprise about 20% of the sample.

The chain was built from TRBV7-2 and TRBJ1-2, with 7 bases aligning to TRBD1. Material: PBMCs. The origin of this receptor is a woman between 45 and 60 years old with head and neck cancer. The CDR3 reads CASSLAYLYRGEDYGYTF. DNA sequence: TGTGCCAGCAGCTTAGCGTATCTGTACAGGGGCGAGGACTATGGCTACACCTTC.